One sample yielded the 31 T cell receptor beta chains listed below, sequenced in a study of blood T cell repertoires in COVID-19. Sequenced by immunoSEQ multiplex PCR; TCRdb stores in-frame clones only, minus some. The sample shows 150,000 to 200,000 clones, more than 65% of them seen only once. The specimen was PBMCs or T cells enriched from blood (not recorded which). All receptors derive from a woman between 50 and 59 years old with acute COVID-19.

This chain joins TRBV11-3 and TRBJ2-6; TRBD2 is a possible D gene (6 bases). The V and J ends lost 1 base and 0 bases respectively, with 19 bases between them. Germline CDR1 reads SGHNT; CDR2 reads YENEEA. CDR3 size: 20 residues. The CDR3 loop reads CASSLGEVAYGASGANVLTF. The DNA for the CDR3 is TGTGCCAGCAGCTTAGGGGAGGTTGCGTACGGTGCCTCTGGGGCCAACGTCCTGACTTTC.

The J gene is TRBJ1-3, the V gene TRBV12-5; the D is unclear. CDR3 length equals 14 residues. CDR1 is LGHNT and CDR2 is FRNRAP in the germline V gene. Trimming removed 6 bases at V and 0 bases at J, with 9 bases between. The CDR3: CASGPGSSGNTIYF. DNA for the CDR3: TGTGCTAGTGGACCTGGTAGCTCTGGAAACACCATATATTTT. Based on the CDR3 plus reference TRBV12-5 and TRBJ1-3, the full variable domain is DARVTQTPRHKVTEMGQEVTMRCQPILGHNTVFWYRQTMMQGLELLAYFRNRAPLDDSGMPKDRFSAEMPDATLATLKIQPSEPRDSAVYFCASGPGSSGNTIYFGEGSWLTVV.

The chain is built from TRBV3-1 (or the pseudogene TRBV3-2) and TRBJ1-6, with TRBD1 matching over 7 bases. Germline V CDR1 and CDR2: LGHDT, YNNKEL (reference sequence). V was clipped by 0 bases and J by 16 bases; unmatched bases: 6. This CDR3 comprises 13 residues. This CDR3 is CASSQEAGQPLHF. The CDR3 bases are TGTGCCAGCAGCCAAGAGGCGGGACAGCCTCTCCACTTT.

The chain has TRBV4-3 and TRBJ1-4; D is perhaps TRBD1 (6 bases). Per the germline V gene, CDR1 is LGHNA and CDR2 is YSLEER. Trimming shortened V by 4 bases and J by 0 bases, and 15 bases separated the two germline ends. The CDR3 covers 17 residues. As DNA, the CDR3 is TGCGCCAGCAGCCGGCCGCTAGAGGGGGCAACTAATGAAAAACTGTTTTTT. Its translation: CASSRPLEGATNEKLFF.

The chain employs TRBV7-9 and TRBJ1-5, with D perhaps TRBD1 (5 bases). Per germline, CDR1 SEHNR and CDR2 FQNEAQ (reference sequence). The V end was cut by 4 bases, the J end by 2 bases, with 9 bases between. The CDR3 contains 14 residues. CDR3 sequence: CASSWGEGNQPQHF. Here the CDR3 DNA reads TGTGCCAGCAGCTGGGGGGAGGGCAATCAGCCCCAGCATTTT.

The chain uses TRBV5-1 and TRBJ2-7; D is uncertain. V was trimmed by 0 bases and J by 6 bases, leaving 10 bases between them. The CDR3 covers 13 residues. Germline V CDR1 and CDR2: SGHRS, YFSETQ. As DNA, the CDR3 is TGCGCCAGCAGCTTGGACGGAGTAGGCGAGCAGTACGTC. Its protein is CASSLDGVGEQYV.

The chain uses TRBV6-6 and TRBJ2-1; perhaps TRBD1 as D (6 bases). Germline CDR1 is MNHNY and CDR2 is SVGAGI (reference sequence). V was clipped by 0 bases and J by 8 bases, with 11 bases between them. This CDR3 has 14 residues. This CDR3 is CASSYSQGRDEQFF. In DNA, the CDR3 is TGTGCCAGCAGTTACTCACAGGGTCGCGATGAGCAGTTCTTC.

V and J are TRBV7-2 and TRBJ1-3; the D is unclear. Between the trimmed V and J ends, which lost 6 bases and 0 bases, there was a span of 9 bases. The CDR3 extends over 14 amino acids. CDR1 SGHTA and CDR2 FQGNSA come from the germline V gene. The CDR3 bases are TGTGCCAGCAGTCCGACAAACTCTGGAAACACCATATATTTT. Translating gives CASSPTNSGNTIYF.

J is TRBJ2-2 and V is TRBV20-1, with a possible D match to TRBD1 (5 bases). Trimming stripped 8 bases from V and 5 bases from J, with 9 bases between. From germline, CDR1 is DFQATT and CDR2 SNEGSKA (reference sequence). The CDR3 contains 11 residues. The CDR3 loop reads CSCDRTGELFF. The CDR3 bases are TGCAGTTGTGACAGAACCGGGGAGCTGTTTTTT.

The rearrangement uses TRBV19 and TRBJ2-3; TRBD1 is a possible D gene (5 bases). V lost 2 bases and J 2 bases, leaving 11 bases between the germline ends. The CDR3 extends over 15 amino acids. Germline V gene sequence: CDR1 LNHDA, CDR2 SQIVND (reference sequence). The CDR3 reads CASSIQGIFTDTQYF. CDR3 coding DNA: TGTGCCAGTAGTATACAGGGAATCTTCACAGATACGCAGTATTTT.

V and J are TRBV19 and TRBJ1-3; 7 bases align to TRBD1. Germline assignment: CDR1 LNHDA and CDR2 SQIVND (reference sequence). The CDR3 is 14 residues long. After removal of 11 bases from V and 2 bases from J, the junction contained 9 bases not matched to a gene. The CDR3 region is CAGGPGGPGNTIYF. DNA of the CDR3: TGTGCCGGAGGCCCAGGGGGACCTGGAAACACCATATATTTT. Variable domain in full (rest from reference TRBV19 and TRBJ1-3): DGGITQSPKYLFRKEGQNVTLSCEQNLNHDAMYWYRQDPGQGLRLIYYSQIVNDFQKGDIAEGYSVSREKKESFPLTVTSAQKNPTAFYLCAGGPGGPGNTIYFGEGSWLTVV.

The genes are TRBV6-6 and TRBJ2-1; 7 bases are shared with TRBD2. This CDR3 is 13 amino acids long. Germline lookup yields CDR1 MNHNY and CDR2 SVGAGI (reference sequence). After removal of 8 bases from V and 8 bases from J, the junction contained 9 bases not matched to a gene. DNA for the CDR3: TGTGCCAGCGAGCAGAGCGGGGAGTATGAGCAGTTCTTC. Amino acids: CASEQSGEYEQFF.

The chain employs TRBV5-4 and TRBJ2-1; 9 bases line up with TRBD1. The CDR3 is 15 amino acids. V dropped 4 bases and J dropped 9; count of bases not matched to a gene: 11. CDR1 is SGHNT, CDR2 YYREEE, per germline (reference sequence). The CDR3 DNA follows: TGTGCCAGCAGCCCGGGACAGGGAAGGTGGAGTGAGCAGTTCTTC. It encodes CASSPGQGRWSEQFF.

This chain uses TRBV7-9 with TRBJ2-5; 8 positions match TRBD2. V lost 5 bases to trimming and J lost 2 bases; unmatched junction nucleotides: 7. The CDR3 is 15 amino acids. Germline lookup yields CDR1 SEHNR and CDR2 FQNEAQ (reference sequence). The CDR3 is CASSDPTSVQETQYF. CDR3 in DNA: TGTGCCAGCAGCGACCCGACTAGCGTACAAGAGACCCAGTACTTC.

V gene TRBV6-5 combines with J gene TRBJ1-5; D ambiguous. CDR1 is MNHEY and CDR2 is SVGAGI in the germline V gene. V gave up 0 bases and J gave up 2 bases, with 8 bases separating them. The CDR3 is made up of 15 amino acids. The CDR3, as DNA: TGTGCCAGCAGTTACTCCCCGTCGGGCAATCAGCCCCAGCATTTT. Residues: CASSYSPSGNQPQHF.

This chain links TRBV9 with TRBJ2-1, with a possible D match to TRBD2 (6 bases). The V end was cut by 0 bases, the J end by 4 bases, with 17 bases between. Germline CDR1 and CDR2: SGDLS and YYNGEE. The CDR3 length is 17 residues. The CDR3 region has the DNA TGTGCCAGCAGCGTAGGCGCCCGCGGGGCGTTATACAATGAGCAGTTCTTC. Translated, it gives CASSVGARGALYNEQFF.

The chain has TRBV4-3 and TRBJ1-4; TRBD1 agrees at 8 bases. The V segment lost 0 bases and the J segment 7 bases; nucleotides outside the gene matches: 7. Germline CDR1 is LGHNA and CDR2 is YSLEER. This CDR3 region has 16 residues. The CDR3, as DNA: TGCGCCAGCAGCCAAGATCTCCAGGGGGCGGCTGAAAAACTGTTTTTT. Its translation: CASSQDLQGAAEKLFF.

The rearrangement links TRBV6-5 to TRBJ2-7; the match to TRBD1 covers 10 bases. Per the germline V gene, CDR1 is MNHEY and CDR2 is SVGAGI. The J segment lost 2 bases and the V segment lost 2 bases, leaving 3 bases of the junction unmatched. The CDR3 spans 15 residues. CDR3 sequence reads: CASSYGTGATYEQYV. CDR3 nucleotide sequence: TGTGCCAGCAGTTACGGGACAGGGGCAACCTACGAGCAGTACGTC.

The chain recombines TRBV28 with TRBJ1-6; 7 bases match TRBD1. V was pared by 8 bases and J by 10 bases, with 8 bases of the junction left unmatched. Germline CDR1 MDHEN, CDR2 SYDVKM. The CDR3 loop spans 13 amino acids. The CDR3 protein is CASLRGFQSPLHF. The CDR3 coding sequence is TGTGCCAGCCTCAGGGGGTTTCAGTCACCCCTCCACTTT.

The chain has TRBV27 and TRBJ2-3, with 7 nucleotides matching TRBD1. The trim removed 5 bases at V and 6 bases at J, leaving 5 bases unmatched. Germline CDR1 reads MNHEY; CDR2 reads SMNVEV (reference sequence). This CDR3 comprises 13 residues. DNA of the CDR3: TGTGCCAGCAGTGAACAGGGGTGGGATACGCAGTATTTT. Protein: CASSEQGWDTQYF.

The chain links TRBV5-6 to TRBJ2-1; D might be TRBD1 (5 bases). The V gene's germline CDR1 is SGHDT and CDR2 YYEEEE. Between the trimmed V and J ends, which lost 0 bases and 0 bases, there was a span of 7 bases. CDR3 size: 15 residues. This chain's CDR3 is CASSLGQSSYNEQFF. Here the CDR3 DNA reads TGTGCCAGCAGCTTGGGACAGAGCTCCTACAATGAGCAGTTCTTC.

This clone was detected a few times. This rearrangement joins TRBV5-1 to TRBJ1-1; D is undetermined. Per the germline V gene, CDR1 is SGHRS and CDR2 is YFSETQ. The V end was cut by 5 bases, the J end by 3 bases, with 14 bases between. The CDR3 consists of 14 residues. The CDR3 DNA reads TGCGCCAGCAGACCGACACCGGGATACACTGAAGCTTTCTTT. This encodes CASRPTPGYTEAFF.

The V gene is TRBV27, the J gene TRBJ2-3; 7 bases line up with TRBD1. The CDR3 length is 15 residues. The germline V gene has CDR1 MNHEY and CDR2 SMNVEV (reference sequence). With V trimmed by 5 bases and J by 5 bases, 10 bases remained unmatched. The chain's CDR3 is CASSRGQSKLDTQYF. The DNA for the CDR3 is TGTGCCAGCAGTAGGGGACAGTCCAAATTAGATACGCAGTATTTT.

The chain has TRBV5-5 and TRBJ1-5, with 10 bases aligning to TRBD1. The length of the CDR3 is 17 residues. The germline CDR1 and CDR2 sequences are SGHKS and YYEKEE (reference sequence). The junction had 9 bases not matched to a gene; V was cut back by 4 bases and J by 2 bases. For the CDR3, the DNA is TGTGCCAGCAGCCTTAGACAGGGGGCTAGAGGCAATCAGCCCCAGCATTTT. Protein sequence: CASSLRQGARGNQPQHF.

This chain links TRBV4-2 with TRBJ2-3; TRBD1 aligns across 7 bases. CDR3 size: 15 residues. V was clipped by 0 bases and J by 4 bases; unmatched bases: 4. CDR1 and CDR2 (germline): LGHNA, YNFKEQ. The CDR3 reads CASSQDRGSSDTQYF. The CDR3, as DNA: TGTGCCAGCAGCCAAGACAGGGGGTCATCAGATACGCAGTATTTT.

The CDR3, as DNA: TGTGCCAGCAGCCGACAGGGTCTGGCCCACGAGCAGTACGTC. It codes for CASSRQGLAHEQYV. The chain couples TRBV5-6 to TRBJ2-7; TRBD1 agrees at 7 bases. This CDR3 has 14 residues. V lost 4 bases to trimming and J lost 5 bases; unmatched junction nucleotides: 9. Germline V gene lookup returns CDR1 SGHDT and CDR2 YYEEEE.

Only a few counts were recorded for this clone. This rearrangement joins TRBV27 to TRBJ2-6; D may be TRBD2 (6 bases). CDR1 and CDR2 from the germline V gene are MNHEY and SMNVEV (reference sequence). This CDR3 spans 17 amino acids. The V and J ends lost 7 bases and 0 bases respectively, with 16 bases between them. CDR3 in amino acids: CASTLGAGTSGANVLTF. The CDR3 DNA is TGTGCCAGCACCCTGGGAGCGGGTACCTCTGGGGCCAACGTCCTGACTTTC.

This clone was observed a single time. The CDR3: CASSLATDQETQYF. DNA for the CDR3: TGCGCCAGCAGCTTGGCTACAGACCAAGAGACCCAGTACTTC. The V gene is TRBV5-1, the J gene TRBJ2-5; D is ambiguous. The CDR3 covers 14 residues. With 0 bases removed from V and 0 bases from J, the gap between germline ends came to 6 bases. CDR1 SGHRS and CDR2 YFSETQ come from the germline V gene.

This clone appeared many times. The CDR3 is CASSSTGTVNQPQHF. CDR3 in DNA: TGTGCCAGCAGCTCTACCGGGACAGTTAATCAGCCCCAGCATTTT. V and J are TRBV5-8 and TRBJ1-5; TRBD1 aligns across 7 bases. Losses at the gene ends were 3 bases for V and 4 bases for J; bases not matched to a gene: 7. Germline values: CDR1 SGHTS, CDR2 YDEGEE. The CDR3 extends over 15 amino acids.

The J gene is TRBJ2-1, the V gene TRBV4-1; TRBD2 agrees at 15 bases. Germline V gene sequence: CDR1 MGHRA, CDR2 YSYEKL. The CDR3 is 14 residues long. Losses at the gene ends were 4 bases for V and 12 bases for J; bases not matched to a gene: 4. CDR3 sequence reads: CASSPTGLAGGQFF. CDR3 DNA sequence: TGCGCCAGCAGCCCAACGGGACTAGCGGGGGGGCAGTTCTTC.

CDR3 in amino acids: CASSRDRAEQYV. CDR3 nucleotides: TGTGCCAGCAGCCGGGACAGGGCCGAGCAGTACGTC. This chain joins TRBV5-6 and TRBJ2-7; TRBD1 matches 9 bases. The germline gives CDR1 SGHDT, CDR2 YYEEEE. With 4 bases clipped from V and 6 bases from J, the junction kept 2 bases outside the gene matches. The CDR3 has 12 amino acids.